This entry lists 30 T cell receptor beta chains sequenced from one sample in a study of T cell responses to AZD1222 COVID-19 vaccine. TCRdb's copy holds only in-frame clones and misses some; the assay was immunoSEQ multiplex PCR. This sample has fewer than 200,000 clones, with about 87% found just once. Material: peripheral blood, obtained on day 0 of AZD1222 vaccination. Receptors originate from an adult in good health.

The chain is built from TRBV5-1 and TRBJ2-1, with 11 positions matching TRBD2. J lost 9 bases, V lost 4 bases, and 9 bases had no gene match. The CDR3 is made up of 15 amino acids. Germline assignment: CDR1 SGHRS and CDR2 YFSETQ. The CDR3 nucleotides read TGCGCCAGCAGCCCTTTACTAGCGGGAGAGGGTGAGCAGTTCTTC. Its translation is CASSPLLAGEGEQFF.

The chain is built from TRBV5-1 and TRBJ1-2, with D unresolved. Germline-derived CDR1 and CDR2 are SGHRS and YFSETQ. V lost 0 bases to trimming and J lost 5 bases, with 11 bases between them. This CDR3 is 14 amino acids long. The DNA of the CDR3 is TGCGCCAGCAGCTTGGGAGACATACAGTATGGCTACACCTTC. Protein: CASSLGDIQYGYTF. Full variable domain (missing parts from reference TRBV5-1 and TRBJ1-2): KAGVTQTPRYLIKTRGQQVTLSCSPISGHRSVSWYQQTPGQGLQFLFEYFSETQRNKGNFPGRFSGRQFSNSRSEMNVSTLELGDSALYLCASSLGDIQYGYTFGSGTRLTVV.

The J gene is TRBJ1-2, the V gene TRBV5-4, with a possible D match to TRBD1 (5 bases). The CDR3 runs to 14 residues. V shed 0 bases and J shed 6 bases, with 12 bases lying between them. CDR1 is SGHNT, CDR2 YYREEE, per germline (reference sequence). The CDR3 bases are TGTGCCAGCAGCTTGGCCGCAGGGCAAGATGGCTACACCTTC. This gives the protein CASSLAAGQDGYTF.

This rearrangement joins TRBV5-1 to TRBJ2-3; a weak D match, TRBD2 (6 bases). V lost 0 bases to trimming and J lost 5 bases, with 13 bases between them. Germline V gene sequence: CDR1 SGHRS, CDR2 YFSETQ. The CDR3 is 15 residues long. DNA for the CDR3: TGCGCCAGCAGCTTGGGACTCGCCGGGGGAGATACGCAGTATTTT. Protein: CASSLGLAGGDTQYF.

Regarding this clone: One end of the junction is discordant with germline, which a read error may explain. The chain joins TRBV28 to TRBJ2-5, with a tentative D call TRBD2 (5 bases). CDR1 is MDHEN and CDR2 is SYDVKM in the germline V gene. The CDR3 has 16 residues. The CDR3 loop reads CVSGSVGEAPRETQYF. As DNA, the CDR3 is TGTGTCAGCGGATCAGTTGGAGAAGCCCCTAGGGAGACCCAGTACTTC.

The chain joins TRBV19 to TRBJ1-4; D is undetermined. Trimming removed 6 bases from V and 8 bases from J, with 16 bases in between. CDR3 size: 14 residues. Germline V gives CDR1 LNHDA, CDR2 SQIVND (reference sequence). CDR3 nucleotide sequence: TGTGCCAGTAGCTCGGACGGGCGCATCGAAAAACTGTTTTTT. This codes for CASSSDGRIEKLFF.

The genes are TRBV7-8 and TRBJ1-1; 7 bases map to TRBD1. Losses at the gene ends were 5 bases for V and 9 bases for J; bases not matched to a gene: 9. The CDR3 has 13 amino acids. CDR1 and CDR2 (germline): SGHVS, FQNEAQ. The chain's CDR3 is CASSVQTGTQAFF. The CDR3, as DNA: TGTGCCAGCAGCGTACAGACAGGGACTCAAGCTTTCTTT.

The chain carries TRBV28 and TRBJ1-6; the D gene is possibly TRBD1 (6 bases). The CDR3 runs 16 residues. V shed 6 bases and J shed 2 bases, with 14 bases lying between them. Germline CDR1 MDHEN, CDR2 SYDVKM. The CDR3 DNA reads as TGTGCCAGCAGACCCGGCCGGACAGCCTATAATTCACCCCTCCACTTT. This encodes CASRPGRTAYNSPLHF.

The chain links TRBV28 to TRBJ1-5, with D perhaps matching TRBD1 (6 bases). The V and J ends lost 5 bases and 0 bases respectively, with 11 bases between them. The CDR3 extends over 15 amino acids. Looked up from germline, CDR1 is MDHEN and CDR2 is SYDVKM. This chain's CDR3 is CASSGTPYSNQPQHF. CDR3 DNA sequence: TGTGCCAGCAGTGGGACACCATATAGCAATCAGCCCCAGCATTTT.

Points on this clone: In the same sample, other DNA sequences code for this CDR3. The chain employs TRBV28 and TRBJ1-1, with a weak D call TRBD1 (5 bases). The CDR3 runs 12 residues. Trimming took off 8 bases at V and 5 bases at J, with 12 bases between the two ends. The V gene's germline CDR1 is MDHEN and CDR2 SYDVKM. CDR3 region: CASGQGGTEAFF. The DNA of the CDR3 is TGTGCCAGCGGTCAGGGCGGGACTGAAGCTTTCTTT.

This chain links TRBV5-1 with TRBJ1-1; no clear D gene. CDR1 SGHRS and CDR2 YFSETQ come from the germline V gene. The CDR3 consists of 15 residues. Trimming left V 1 base short and J 1 base short, with 11 bases between. CDR3 nucleotides: TGCGCCAGCAGCTTGCACGGTGGGAGGAACACTGAAGCTTTCTTT. Protein sequence: CASSLHGGRNTEAFF.

The chain uses TRBV6-2 or TRBV6-3 and TRBJ2-3, with 8 bases that match TRBD2. V dropped 5 bases and J dropped 11; count of bases not matched to a gene: 3. Per germline, CDR1 MNHEY and CDR2 SVGEGT. This CDR3 region has 11 residues. The CDR3 sequence is CASSETSEQYF. CDR3 DNA: TGTGCCAGCAGTGAGACTAGCGAGCAGTATTTT.

This clone was picked up one time. V gene TRBV4-2 combines with J gene TRBJ1-3; D is unclear. This CDR3 region has 15 residues. V lost 1 base and J 0 bases, leaving 7 bases between the germline ends. Germline V gene lookup returns CDR1 LGHNA and CDR2 YNFKEQ. The CDR3, as DNA: TGTGCCAGCAGCCAAGGTCCAGACTCTGGAAACACCATATATTTT. Its translation is CASSQGPDSGNTIYF.

This chain uses TRBV28 with TRBJ1-4; D is perhaps TRBD1 (6 bases). Germline values: CDR1 MDHEN, CDR2 SYDVKM. Between the trimmed V and J ends, which lost 4 bases and 0 bases, there was a span of 9 bases. This CDR3 region has 15 residues. CDR3 residues: CASSSSGATNEKLFF. CDR3 DNA sequence: TGTGCCAGCAGTTCCTCAGGGGCAACTAATGAAAAACTGTTTTTT.

CDR3 sequence: CSVAAGTGETQYF. CDR3 DNA: TGCAGCGTTGCCGCCGGGACAGGAGAGACCCAGTACTTC. The chain links TRBV29-1 to TRBJ2-5; the match to TRBD1 covers 8 bases. J lost 4 bases, V lost 4 bases, and 5 bases had no gene match. The V gene's germline CDR1 is SQVTM and CDR2 ANQGSEA. The CDR3 totals 13 residues.

As for this clone: Other nucleotide sequences in the sample specify the same CDR3. The genes are TRBV19 and TRBJ1-4, with D unresolved. The length of the CDR3 is 14 residues. The V end lost 2 bases, the J end lost 4 bases, and 8 bases lay between the germline ends. Germline V gene lookup returns CDR1 LNHDA and CDR2 SQIVND (reference sequence). The CDR3 is CASSISRSNEKLFF. The CDR3 DNA is TGTGCCAGTAGTATATCCCGGAGTAATGAAAAACTGTTTTTT.

V and J are TRBV7-2 and TRBJ2-3; 16 bases line up with TRBD2. Germline values: CDR1 SGHTA, CDR2 FQGNSA. This CDR3 comprises 18 residues. Trimming took 5 bases from V and 1 from J; bases not matched to a gene: 6. DNA of the CDR3: TGTGCCAGCAGCCCGGGACTAGCGGGGGGGCCCCGCACAGATACGCAGTATTTT. This codes for CASSPGLAGGPRTDTQYF.

V is TRBV21-1 and J is TRBJ1-4. TRBV21-1 is listed as a pseudogene. The CDR3 totals 15 residues. The CDR3 is CASSTRTVTNEKLFF. In DNA, the CDR3 is TGTGCCAGCAGCACCCGGACGGTAACTAATGAAAAACTGTTTTTT.

The table lists this clone with a few counts. CDR3 DNA sequence: TGTGCCAGCAGTTTACCCCGCTCCCCCCAGCATTTT. Its translation is CASSLPRSPQHF. The chain has TRBV28 and TRBJ1-5, with D unclear. The CDR3 runs to 12 residues. Trimming pared 2 bases from V and 10 bases from J, leaving 9 bases between. Germline assignment: CDR1 MDHEN and CDR2 SYDVKM.

V gene TRBV7-2 combines with J gene TRBJ2-1; the D gene could be TRBD1 or TRBD2 (6 bases each). Germline assignment: CDR1 SGHTA and CDR2 FQGNSA. This CDR3 comprises 18 residues. V lost 7 bases and J lost 4, with 26 bases in between. CDR3 loop: CASTADRLVSRSYNEQFF. The CDR3 DNA reads TGTGCCAGCACCGCGGACAGACTAGTTTCACGATCTTACAATGAGCAGTTCTTC.

The gene calls are TRBV6-5 and TRBJ1-4; D uncertain. The CDR3 runs to 12 residues. Trimming removed 6 bases from V and 1 base from J, with 3 bases in between. The germline V gene encodes CDR1 MNHEY and CDR2 SVGAGI. The CDR3 sequence is CASRQTNEKLFF. The CDR3 DNA follows: TGTGCCAGCAGACAAACTAATGAAAAACTGTTTTTT.

This clone was observed a handful of times. The chain has TRBV5-1 and TRBJ1-1, with TRBD1 matching 7 bases. This CDR3 spans 15 amino acids. Germline V gives CDR1 SGHRS, CDR2 YFSETQ. Trimming at V came to 4 bases and at J to 1 base, leaving 7 bases not matched to a gene. CDR3 loop: CASSGGGVGNTEAFF. For the CDR3, the DNA is TGCGCCAGCAGCGGAGGGGGCGTGGGGAACACTGAAGCTTTCTTT.

This sequence joins TRBV19 and TRBJ1-5; no clear D gene. Per germline, CDR1 LNHDA and CDR2 SQIVND (reference sequence). This CDR3 has 13 residues. V lost 8 bases and J lost 6, with 14 bases in between. DNA for the CDR3: TGTGCCAGTTGTAAAGGGCCACCTCAGCCCCAGCATTTT. The encoded protein is CASCKGPPQPQHF.

The chain joins TRBV2 to TRBJ1-5, with 10 bases that match TRBD1. The V gene end was trimmed by 6 bases and the J gene end by 3 bases; junction bases not matched to a gene: 5. The CDR3 is 15 residues long. Looked up from germline, CDR1 is SNHLY and CDR2 is FYNNEI. CDR3 in amino acids: CASRPDRGVNQPQHF. The CDR3 DNA reads as TGTGCCAGCAGGCCGGACAGGGGGGTCAATCAGCCCCAGCATTTT.

The chain uses TRBV5-1 and TRBJ2-7, with 10 bases aligning to TRBD1. Germline trimming cut 4 bases from V and 3 bases from J; bases unmatched to any gene: 4. The CDR3 has 14 amino acids. Germline CDR1 and CDR2: SGHRS and YFSETQ. CDR3 sequence (DNA): TGCGCCAGCAGCAAAGGACAGGGGGGCTACGAGCAGTACTTC. This codes for CASSKGQGGYEQYF.

The chain combines TRBV5-4 with TRBJ2-1, with a weak D call TRBD2 (7 bases). The germline V gene encodes CDR1 SGHNT and CDR2 YYREEE (reference sequence). V was shortened by 2 bases and J by 10 bases, with 16 bases between the two germline ends. CDR3 length: 14 amino acids. The CDR3 DNA reads as TGTGCCAGCAGCTTAGGGGGGGCAAGGCGGGAGCAGTTCTTC. Its translation: CASSLGGARREQFF.

A few counts support this clone. V is TRBV19 and J is TRBJ1-5; D is perhaps TRBD1 (5 bases). V was clipped by 2 bases and J by 4 bases, with 18 bases between them. CDR1 is LNHDA, CDR2 SQIVND, per germline (reference sequence). The CDR3 is 17 residues long. CDR3 DNA sequence: TGTGCCAGTAGTATATGGTCAGGAGGGACCTCTAATCAGCCCCAGCATTTT. Translating gives CASSIWSGGTSNQPQHF.

The V call is TRBV27, the J call TRBJ2-1, with TRBD2 matching over 16 bases. Germline V lookup: CDR1 MNHEY, CDR2 SMNVEV (reference sequence). V lost 5 bases, J lost 6 bases, and 16 bases stayed unmatched. CDR3 length: 20 amino acids. The CDR3 reads CASSQGLAGGRISLSNEQFF. The CDR3 coding sequence is TGTGCCAGCAGTCAGGGACTAGCGGGAGGGCGTATTTCACTTAGCAATGAGCAGTTCTTC.

V usage is TRBV6-4 and J usage is TRBJ2-3, with 9 bases matching TRBD1. The ends lost 3 bases at V and 4 bases at J; junction bases unmatched: 2. The CDR3 is 14 amino acids. The V gene's germline CDR1 is MRHNA and CDR2 SNTAGT. CDR3 amino acids: CASSEGQGSDTQYF. The DNA of the CDR3 is TGTGCCAGCAGTGAAGGACAGGGGTCAGATACGCAGTATTTT.

The genes are TRBV6-1 and TRBJ2-1, with D perhaps TRBD1 (6 bases). The V and J ends lost 3 bases and 12 bases respectively, with 18 bases between them. Germline-derived CDR1 and CDR2 are MNHNS and SASEGT. This CDR3 contains 14 residues. CDR3 region: CASSEQSTKQGQFF. The CDR3 nucleotides read TGTGCCAGCAGTGAGCAGAGTACGAAACAGGGGCAGTTCTTC.